The 21 T cell receptor beta chains listed next were all sequenced from one sample in a study of cytomegalovirus exposure and HLA in healthy donors. Libraries were prepared by immunoSEQ multiplex PCR; TCRdb keeps only in-frame clonotypes and omits some of them. The data contain about 120,000 clones, approximately 89% of them singletons. The specimen was PBMCs. All receptors come from a woman between 18 and 29 years old in good health and CMV-seronegative.

The gene calls are TRBV27 and TRBJ2-7; 8 bases line up with TRBD2. Germline CDR1 is MNHEY and CDR2 is SMNVEV (reference sequence). CDR3 size: 14 residues. With 2 bases clipped from V and 7 bases from J, the junction kept 7 bases outside the gene matches. The CDR3 DNA reads TGTGCCAGCAGTTTAAGTGGACTAGCTTGGGAGCAGTACTTC. It codes for CASSLSGLAWEQYF.

This chain links TRBV5-1 with TRBJ2-5, with 10 bases identical to TRBD1. The CDR3 has 14 amino acids. V dropped 4 bases and J dropped 3; count of bases not matched to a gene: 3. The germline gives CDR1 SGHRS, CDR2 YFSETQ. The CDR3 protein is CASSPGQGKETQYF. CDR3 DNA sequence: TGCGCCAGCAGCCCGGGACAGGGGAAAGAGACCCAGTACTTC.

V is TRBV9 and J is TRBJ2-7; a weak D match, TRBD2 (6 bases). Germline V lookup: CDR1 SGDLS, CDR2 YYNGEE. Trimming stripped 3 bases from V and 2 bases from J, with 21 bases between. This CDR3 has 17 amino acids. Written as DNA, the CDR3 is TGTGCCAGCAGCGCCGGGGGTTCTCACTGGGGCCCCTACGAGCAGTACTTC. Translated: CASSAGGSHWGPYEQYF.

The chain uses TRBV30 and TRBJ2-7; 16 bases align to TRBD2. Germline V gene data show CDR1 as GTSNPN and CDR2 as SVGIG (reference sequence). The CDR3 is 16 amino acids. The V and J ends lost 1 base and 7 bases, in that order; junction bases with no gene match: 7. The CDR3 is CAWSAGTSGRVLEQYF. The CDR3 DNA follows: TGTGCCTGGAGTGCCGGGACTAGCGGGAGGGTCCTGGAGCAGTACTTC.

The chain joins TRBV4-1 to TRBJ1-4, with 12 bases that match TRBD1. Germline V gene lookup returns CDR1 MGHRA and CDR2 YSYEKL. The CDR3 covers 19 residues. Losses at the gene ends were 0 bases for V and 2 bases for J; bases not matched to a gene: 7. CDR3 nucleotides: TGCGCCAGCAGCCAAGAATGGGACAGGGGGCGTGTGACTAATGAAAAACTGTTTTTT. It yields the protein CASSQEWDRGRVTNEKLFF.

This clone was found a few times. J is TRBJ1-5 and V is TRBV6-6; TRBD1 matches at 11 bases. Germline V gene lookup returns CDR1 MNHNY and CDR2 SVGAGI (reference sequence). V shed 6 bases and J 6 bases; nucleotides not matched to a gene: 7. There are 15 residues in the CDR3. The CDR3 is CASRKDRGRLQPQHF. The CDR3 DNA follows: TGTGCCAGCAGGAAGGACAGGGGGCGTCTTCAGCCCCAGCATTTT.

The rearrangement joins TRBV6-4 to TRBJ1-1, with 8 bases that match TRBD1. This CDR3 is built from 13 residues. The J segment lost 4 bases and the V segment lost 4 bases, leaving 2 bases of the junction unmatched. CDR1 and CDR2 (germline): MRHNA, SNTAGT. In DNA, the CDR3 is TGTGCCAGCAGTGCCACAGGGGGCACTGAAGCTTTCTTT. Its protein is CASSATGGTEAFF.

V usage is TRBV6-1 and J usage is TRBJ1-1, with 9 bases matching TRBD1. The CDR3 totals 14 residues. With V trimmed by 8 bases and J by 6 bases, 10 bases remained unmatched. Germline V lookup: CDR1 MNHNS, CDR2 SASEGT. As DNA, the CDR3 is TGTGCCAGCGGGGGACAGGGTACGGCCGCTGAAGCTTTCTTT. Translation: CASGGQGTAAEAFF.

This clone was found once. The chain employs TRBV6-6 and TRBJ2-7, with a tentative D call TRBD1 (5 bases). This CDR3 has 14 amino acids. Germline CDR1 reads MNHNY; CDR2 reads SVGAGI (reference sequence). The V gene lost 5 bases and the J gene lost 1 base, with 12 bases spanning the gap. CDR3 sequence reads: CASSLGHFSYEQYF. The CDR3 nucleotides read TGTGCCAGCAGTCTAGGACACTTTTCCTACGAGCAGTACTTC.

The chain is built from TRBV9 and TRBJ2-2; tentative D call: TRBD2 (7 bases). Trimming removed 0 bases from V and 7 bases from J, with 13 bases in between. Germline CDR1 SGDLS, CDR2 YYNGEE. The CDR3 runs to 15 residues. In nucleotides, the CDR3 is TGTGCCAGCAGCGTAGCGGGGGGCGCGGGCGGGGAGCTGTTTTTT. This codes for CASSVAGGAGGELFF.

This chain joins TRBV6-1 and TRBJ1-2; a weak D match, TRBD1 (5 bases). Germline V gene lookup returns CDR1 MNHNS and CDR2 SASEGT. V gave up 1 base and J gave up 8 bases, with 14 bases separating them. This CDR3 has 14 residues. CDR3 DNA: TGTGCCAGCAGTGAAGGGGAAGGGGTCGGGGGCTACACCTTC. Encoded protein: CASSEGEGVGGYTF.

The chain couples TRBV5-1 to TRBJ1-2, with a tentative D call TRBD1 (5 bases). There are 14 residues in the CDR3. Per the germline V gene, CDR1 is SGHRS and CDR2 is YFSETQ. V lost 4 bases, J lost 0 bases, and 10 bases lay in between. CDR3 bases: TGCGCCAGCAGCCTGCAGGGTTCTAACTATGGCTACACCTTC. Translating gives CASSLQGSNYGYTF.

V usage is TRBV19 and J usage is TRBJ2-3; D not resolved. Deletions cut 1 base from V and 6 bases from J, with 5 bases between. There are 12 residues in the CDR3. Per the germline V gene, CDR1 is LNHDA and CDR2 is SQIVND (reference sequence). The CDR3 DNA sequence: TGTGCCAGTAGTATAGGAGTTGATACGCAGTATTTT. It codes for CASSIGVDTQYF.

The chain joins TRBV7-2 to TRBJ2-1, with D possibly being TRBD1 (5 bases). The V end was cut by 5 bases, the J end by 4 bases, with 9 bases between. Germline CDR1 and CDR2: SGHTA and FQGNSA. The CDR3 runs to 13 residues. The DNA of the CDR3 is TGTGCCAGCAGCCTTACAGGATACAATGAGCAGTTCTTC. It encodes CASSLTGYNEQFF.

The chain links TRBV13 to TRBJ1-2; 7 bases fit TRBD1. This CDR3 has 15 residues. V lost 4 bases to trimming and J lost 10 bases; unmatched junction nucleotides: 15. CDR1 and CDR2 (germline): PRHDT, FYEKMQ (reference sequence). CDR3 residues: CASSSLTRDSTAYTF. The DNA for the CDR3 is TGTGCCAGCAGCTCCTTAACCCGGGACAGTACCGCCTACACCTTC. Drawing the rest from reference TRBV13 and TRBJ1-2, the complete variable domain is AAGVIQSPRHLIKEKRETATLKCYPIPRHDTVYWYQQGPGQDPQFLISFYEKMQSDKGSIPDRFSAQQFSDYHSELNMSSLELGDSALYFCASSSLTRDSTAYTFGSGTRLTVV.

This clone came up once. V gene TRBV28 combines with J gene TRBJ2-1; 7 nucleotides match TRBD2. With 4 bases clipped from V and 4 bases from J, the junction kept 7 bases outside the gene matches. The CDR3 consists of 15 residues. Germline V gene data show CDR1 as MDHEN and CDR2 as SYDVKM. CDR3 in amino acids: CASSSPSGAYNEQFF. CDR3 in DNA: TGTGCCAGCAGTTCACCTAGCGGAGCGTACAATGAGCAGTTCTTC.

The chain joins TRBV5-1 to TRBJ2-7; TRBD1 matches at 7 bases. The CDR3 consists of 14 residues. Germline V lookup: CDR1 SGHRS, CDR2 YFSETQ. V was pared by 6 bases and J by 1 base, with 7 bases of the junction left unmatched. CDR3 sequence reads: CASTSTGRSYEQYF. Written as DNA, the CDR3 is TGCGCCAGCACTTCGACAGGGCGATCCTACGAGCAGTACTTC.

Concerning this clone: This CDR3 is also generated by other DNA sequences in the sample. The CDR3, as DNA: TGTGCCAGCAGCTCCTCCTCCGGGGGGACTGAAGCTTTCTTT. This codes for CASSSSSGGTEAFF. The chain joins TRBV7-3 to TRBJ1-1; possible D gene TRBD1, 5 bases. Trimming stripped 4 bases from V and 5 bases from J, with 14 bases between. The length of the CDR3 is 14 residues. Germline CDR1 and CDR2: SGHTA and FQGTGA. The full variable domain, completed using reference TRBV7-3 and TRBJ1-1, is GAGVSQTPSNKVTEKGKYVELRCDPISGHTALYWYRQSLGQGPEFLIYFQGTGAADDSGLPNDRFFAVRPEGSVSTLKIQRTERGDSAVYLCASSSSSGGTEAFFGQGTRLTVV.

J is TRBJ1-1 and V is TRBV7-9, with 7 bases fitting TRBD1. This CDR3 comprises 15 residues. CDR1 and CDR2 from the germline V gene are SEHNR and FQNEAQ (reference sequence). Trimming took 6 bases from V and 4 from J; bases not matched to a gene: 11. The CDR3 here is CASRPNRGGRTEAFF. The CDR3 bases are TGTGCCAGCAGACCCAACAGGGGAGGCCGCACTGAAGCTTTCTTT.

The chain carries TRBV27 and TRBJ2-1; D possibly corresponds to TRBD1 (6 bases). Germline-derived CDR1 and CDR2 are MNHEY and SMNVEV (reference sequence). Trimming removed 5 bases at V and 0 bases at J, with 17 bases between. The CDR3 totals 17 residues. The CDR3 DNA follows: TGTGCCAGCAGTCCGTACTCCACAGGGAGCTCCTACAATGAGCAGTTCTTC. It translates to CASSPYSTGSSYNEQFF.

The genes are TRBV7-9 and TRBJ1-5; 10 positions match TRBD1. The junction had 10 bases not matched to a gene; V was cut back by 1 base and J by 7 bases. Germline V lookup: CDR1 SEHNR, CDR2 FQNEAQ (reference sequence). CDR3 length equals 17 residues. The CDR3 spells CASSLEVTGGAVQPQHF. The CDR3 DNA sequence: TGTGCCAGCAGCTTAGAGGTGACAGGGGGCGCGGTCCAGCCCCAGCATTTT.